One sample yielded the 4 T cell receptor beta chains listed below, sequenced in a study of post-analysis software for immune sequencing data. General study findings and limits: Roughly five TRBV segments, including TRBV5-6, TRBV5-1 and TRBV20-1, were more frequent in patients than controls.

Presence of unique molecular identifiers characterized the TCR beta cDNA libraries. From the PCR reads, TCRdb called clonotypes with MiXCR, one entry per CDR3 protein. The sample carries some 690,000 distinct CDR3 sequences, around 64% recorded once. No cognate antigen is known for these TCRs. The sample was blood. Receptors originate from a girl aged 2 to 10 with multiple sclerosis.

This clonotype was seen only a few times. This rearrangement joins TRBV20-1 to TRBJ2-5, with a tentative D call TRBD2 (6 bases). Per the germline V gene, CDR1 is DFQATT and CDR2 is SNEGSKA (reference sequence). Trimming removed 3 bases from V and 0 bases from J, with 11 bases in between. The CDR3 is 14 amino acids. CDR3 nucleotide sequence: TGCAGTGCTAGCTTCGGGGGTAACCAAGAGACCCAGTACTTC. This translates into CSASFGGNQETQYF.

V gene TRBV20-1 combines with J gene TRBJ2-3; TRBD2 matches at 7 bases. The CDR3 is made up of 14 amino acids. V lost 3 bases to trimming and J lost 3 bases; unmatched junction nucleotides: 6. Germline-derived CDR1 and CDR2 are DFQATT and SNEGSKA (reference sequence). In DNA form, the CDR3 reads TGCAGTGCTAGTCGGGGGGTCAGGACAGATACGCAGTATTTT. Amino acid sequence: CSASRGVRTDTQYF.

This clonotype has just a few counts. The chain links TRBV2 to TRBJ2-7, with TRBD2 matching 11 bases. V lost 3 bases to trimming and J lost 4 bases; unmatched junction nucleotides: 5. Per germline, CDR1 SNHLY and CDR2 FYNNEI. CDR3 size: 15 residues. The CDR3 coding sequence is TGTGCCAGCAGTGATCGACTAGCGGGACTGTACGAGCAGTACTTC. Translation: CASSDRLAGLYEQYF. The whole variable domain, filled in from reference TRBV2 and TRBJ2-7, reads EPEVTQTPSHQVTQMGQEVILRCVPISNHLYFYWYRQILGQKVEFLVSFYNNEISEKSEIFDDQFSVERPDGSNFTLKIRSTKLEDSAMYFCASSDRLAGLYEQYFGPGTRLTVT.

This clonotype was seen a handful of times. The chain employs TRBV24-1 and TRBJ2-4, with TRBD2 matching 14 bases. Trimming removed 5 bases from V and 2 bases from J; junction bases left unmatched: 7. The CDR3 spans 18 residues. Germline V gene data show CDR1 as KGHDR and CDR2 as SFDVKD. CDR3 DNA sequence: TGTGCCACCAGTGCCGGGACTAGCGGGGGTCCGTCCAAAAACATTCAGTACTTC. It is translated as CATSAGTSGGPSKNIQYF.